These T cell receptor beta chains were read from a single sample in a study of OX40 agonist ivuxolimab in advanced cancers. Profiled with immunoSEQ multiplex PCR; TCRdb holds only in-frame clones, not every one. The sample contains 55,000 to 75,000 clones, over 65% of which appear only once. Sequences were derived from CD4+ or CD8+ T cells sorted from blood, sampled in a trial of the OX40 agonist ivuxolimab. These receptors all come from an adult with an advanced solid tumor such as melanoma, head and neck, liver or kidney cancer. Each CDR3 is given with its conserved first and last residue. Fields, in order: V gene, J gene, D gene, clone size, CDR3 DNA, CDR3 protein. The D gene is left open where the match is weak. A clone size is listed for some rows: how often the clone was seen (once, few, many), or a class if it is expanded.

v_gene: TRBV6-5; j_gene: TRBJ2-7; d_gene: NA; abundance: NA; CDR3nt: TGTGCCAGCAGTTACGCCGAGGGGGTCGAGCAGTACTTC; CDR3aa: CASSYAEGVEQYF
v_gene: TRBV29-1; j_gene: TRBJ2-2; d_gene: NA; abundance: NA; CDR3nt: TGCAGCGGGAGGGGGCCCTTAAACACCGGGGAGCTGTTTTTT; CDR3aa: CSGRGPLNTGELFF
v_gene: TRBV21-1; j_gene: TRBJ2-7; d_gene: NA; abundance: NA; CDR3nt: TGTGCCAGCAGCTGTGGGCGGAGCTCCTACGAGCAGTACTTC; CDR3aa: CASSCGRSSYEQYF
v_gene: TRBV19; j_gene: TRBJ2-7; d_gene: TRBD1; abundance: NA; CDR3nt: TGTGCCAGTAGTGCCTACGGGACAGGTCCTGGCGAGCAGTACTTC; CDR3aa: CASSAYGTGPGEQYF
v_gene: TRBV6-1; j_gene: TRBJ1-1; d_gene: NA; abundance: NA; CDR3nt: TGTGCCAGCAGTGACAGCCTGACAGGTAACACTGAAGCTTTCTTT; CDR3aa: CASSDSLTGNTEAFF
v_gene: TRBV7-6; j_gene: TRBJ2-7; d_gene: NA; abundance: NA; CDR3nt: TGTGCCAGCAGCCCAATCCGGGGTCGCGAGCAGTACTTC; CDR3aa: CASSPIRGREQYF
v_gene: TRBV7-9; j_gene: TRBJ1-3; d_gene: NA; abundance: NA; CDR3nt: TGTGCCAGCAGCTTAGCGCTCGGCGGAAACACCATATATTTT; CDR3aa: CASSLALGGNTIYF
v_gene: TRBV27; j_gene: TRBJ1-4; d_gene: TRBD1; abundance: NA; CDR3nt: TGTGCCAGCAGTTCGACAGGGTTGAGAGAAAAACTGTTTTTT; CDR3aa: CASSSTGLREKLFF
v_gene: TRBV7-6; j_gene: TRBJ2-1; d_gene: TRBD2; abundance: NA; CDR3nt: TGTGCCAGCAGCTCCGGGACTAGCGGGAGGGTCTACAATGAGCAGTTCTTC; CDR3aa: CASSSGTSGRVYNEQFF
v_gene: TRBV6-4; j_gene: TRBJ2-7; d_gene: NA; abundance: NA; CDR3nt: TGTGCCAGCCCAGGGTTGGATAATCGGGACGAGCAGTACTTC; CDR3aa: CASPGLDNRDEQYF
v_gene: TRBV29-1; j_gene: TRBJ1-1; d_gene: NA; abundance: few; CDR3nt: TGCAGCGTTAGACACAGCACTGAAGCTTTCTTT; CDR3aa: CSVRHSTEAFF
v_gene: TRBV11-2; j_gene: TRBJ2-1; d_gene: NA; abundance: NA; CDR3nt: TGTGCCAGCAGCTTAGCTGGGCAGGGCGTTCGGTTCTTC; CDR3aa: CASSLAGQGVRFF
v_gene: TRBV9; j_gene: TRBJ2-3; d_gene: NA; abundance: few; CDR3nt: TGTGCCAGCGGGGACCCGGGACCTAGAACAGATACGCAGTATTTT; CDR3aa: CASGDPGPRTDTQYF
v_gene: TRBV7-6; j_gene: TRBJ2-7; d_gene: TRBD2; abundance: NA; CDR3nt: TGTGCCAGCAGCTTGGTTGTTAGCGGGAGAACCTACGAGCAGTACTTC; CDR3aa: CASSLVVSGRTYEQYF
v_gene: TRBV20-1; j_gene: TRBJ1-2; d_gene: NA; abundance: few; CDR3nt: TGCAGTGCTAGTGCGGGATGGGGCTACACCTTC; CDR3aa: CSASAGWGYTF
v_gene: TRBV10-3; j_gene: TRBJ2-7; d_gene: NA; abundance: once; CDR3nt: TGTGCCATCAGTGAGCTAGTTCCCTCCTACGAGCAGTACTTC; CDR3aa: CAISELVPSYEQYF
v_gene: TRBV7-9; j_gene: TRBJ2-1; d_gene: NA; abundance: NA; CDR3nt: TGTGCCAGCACACCCAGGGCCCCCATGAATGAGCAGTTCTTC; CDR3aa: CASTPRAPMNEQFF
v_gene: TRBV2; j_gene: TRBJ2-1; d_gene: NA; abundance: NA; CDR3nt: TGTGCCAGCAGTGAAAGGGGGTTTCGCAATGAGCAGTTCTTC; CDR3aa: CASSERGFRNEQFF
v_gene: TRBV7-9; j_gene: TRBJ2-2; d_gene: NA; abundance: NA; CDR3nt: TGTGCCAGCAGCTTTGGACAGTTGAACACCGGGGAGCTGTTTTTT; CDR3aa: CASSFGQLNTGELFF
v_gene: TRBV5-4; j_gene: TRBJ2-3; d_gene: NA; abundance: NA; CDR3nt: TGTGCCATGCTAGCTATGGATACGCAGTATTTT; CDR3aa: CAMLAMDTQYF
v_gene: TRBV6-1; j_gene: TRBJ1-5; d_gene: NA; abundance: NA; CDR3nt: TGTGCCAGCAGATCGGGCGCGGGCAATCAGCCCCAGCATTTT; CDR3aa: CASRSGAGNQPQHF
v_gene: TRBV4-3; j_gene: TRBJ1-6; d_gene: NA; abundance: NA; CDR3nt: TGCGCCAGCAGCCAAGATATATCCGGGGGTAATTCACCCCTCCACTTT; CDR3aa: CASSQDISGGNSPLHF
v_gene: TRBV6-6; j_gene: TRBJ2-7; d_gene: TRBD2; abundance: once; CDR3nt: TGTGCCAGTACTAGCGGGAGTGTTATCGAGCAGTACTTC; CDR3aa: CASTSGSVIEQYF
v_gene: TRBV6-5; j_gene: TRBJ1-2; d_gene: TRBD1; abundance: NA; CDR3nt: TGTGCCAGCAGTCGACAGGGGGCGGGGGGCTACACCTTC; CDR3aa: CASSRQGAGGYTF
v_gene: TRBV19; j_gene: TRBJ2-5; d_gene: NA; abundance: NA; CDR3nt: TGTGCCAGTACTACCGGACCCCAAGAGACCCAGTACTTC; CDR3aa: CASTTGPQETQYF
v_gene: TRBV6-5; j_gene: TRBJ2-7; d_gene: TRBD2; abundance: NA; CDR3nt: TGTGCCAGCAGTTCCCTAGCGGGAGGGAAATTCTACGAGCAGTACTTC; CDR3aa: CASSSLAGGKFYEQYF
v_gene: TRBV6-6; j_gene: TRBJ2-7; d_gene: TRBD1; abundance: NA; CDR3nt: TGTGCCAGCAGTTACCCGGACAGGGCGACTTACGAGCAGTACTTC; CDR3aa: CASSYPDRATYEQYF
v_gene: TRBV6-6; j_gene: TRBJ1-5; d_gene: NA; abundance: NA; CDR3nt: TGTGCCAGCAGTTTGCTCCCTAGGGATCAGCCCCAGCATTTT; CDR3aa: CASSLLPRDQPQHF
v_gene: TRBV27; j_gene: TRBJ2-3; d_gene: NA; abundance: NA; CDR3nt: TGTGCCAGCAGTCCCTGGGGCACAGATACGCAGTATTTT; CDR3aa: CASSPWGTDTQYF
v_gene: TRBV18; j_gene: TRBJ2-3; d_gene: NA; abundance: NA; CDR3nt: TGTGCCAGCTCACCAGGGCAGGGCACAGATACGCAGTATTTT; CDR3aa: CASSPGQGTDTQYF
v_gene: TRBV12-5; j_gene: TRBJ2-7; d_gene: TRBD2; abundance: NA; CDR3nt: TGTGCTAGTGGTTTGGGGGAGGGTCGCGAGCAGTACTTC; CDR3aa: CASGLGEGREQYF
v_gene: TRBV19; j_gene: TRBJ2-4; d_gene: TRBD1; abundance: NA; CDR3nt: TGTGCCAGTACTTCCGACAGGGGGTCCGACATTCAGTACTTC; CDR3aa: CASTSDRGSDIQYF
v_gene: TRBV13; j_gene: TRBJ1-1; d_gene: NA; abundance: NA; CDR3nt: TGTGCCAGCAGCTTTGTGGTGGCTAACACTGAAGCTTTCTTT; CDR3aa: CASSFVVANTEAFF
v_gene: TRBV27; j_gene: TRBJ2-2; d_gene: NA; abundance: NA; CDR3nt: TGTGCCAGCAGTTTACTGGGAATGTACACCGGGGAGCTGTTTTTT; CDR3aa: CASSLLGMYTGELFF
v_gene: TRBV28; j_gene: TRBJ2-7; d_gene: TRBD1; abundance: medium-sized; CDR3nt: TGTGCCAGCAGGCCGGGACAGGGGCCTACCTACGAGCAGTACTTC; CDR3aa: CASRPGQGPTYEQYF
v_gene: TRBV11-2; j_gene: TRBJ2-7; d_gene: TRBD2; abundance: NA; CDR3nt: TGTGCCAGCAGATTACCCCGACTAGCGGGACCCAACTACGAGCAGTACTTC; CDR3aa: CASRLPRLAGPNYEQYF
v_gene: TRBV19; j_gene: TRBJ1-1; d_gene: NA; abundance: NA; CDR3nt: TGTGCCAGTAGTATAGACGGACACATGAACACTGAAGCTTTCTTT; CDR3aa: CASSIDGHMNTEAFF
v_gene: TRBV19; j_gene: TRBJ1-5; d_gene: TRBD1; abundance: NA; CDR3nt: TGTGCCAGTAGTACGGACAGGGTCCGGGGACAGCCCCAGCATTTT; CDR3aa: CASSTDRVRGQPQHF
v_gene: TRBV25-1; j_gene: TRBJ2-7; d_gene: NA; abundance: NA; CDR3nt: TGTGCCAGCAGTTCCACAGTAGAATACGAGCAGTACTTC; CDR3aa: CASSSTVEYEQYF